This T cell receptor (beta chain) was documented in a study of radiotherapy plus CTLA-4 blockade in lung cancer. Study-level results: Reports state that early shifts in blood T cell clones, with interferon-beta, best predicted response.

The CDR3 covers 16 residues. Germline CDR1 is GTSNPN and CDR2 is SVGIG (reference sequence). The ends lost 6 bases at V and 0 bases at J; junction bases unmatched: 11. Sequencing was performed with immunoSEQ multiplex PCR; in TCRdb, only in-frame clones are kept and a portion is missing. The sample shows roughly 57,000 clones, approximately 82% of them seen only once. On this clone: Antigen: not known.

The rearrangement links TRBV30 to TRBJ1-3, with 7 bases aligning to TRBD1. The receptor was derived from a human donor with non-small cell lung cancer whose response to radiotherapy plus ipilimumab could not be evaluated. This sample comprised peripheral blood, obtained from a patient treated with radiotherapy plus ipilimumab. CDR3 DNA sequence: TGTGCCTGCCAGACAGGGTCGCGGGTCTCTGGAAACACCATATATTTT. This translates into CACQTGSRVSGNTIYF. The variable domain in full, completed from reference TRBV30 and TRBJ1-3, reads SQTIHQWPATLVQPVGSPLSLECTVEGTSNPNLYWYRQAAGRGLQLLFYSVGIGQISSEVPQNLSASRPQDRQFILSSKKLLLSDSGFYLCACQTGSRVSGNTIYFGEGSWLTVV.